The 7 T cell receptor beta chains presented below share a single source sample, sequenced in a study of a mutant IDH1 vaccine in newly diagnosed glioma. Noted time point: week 11, during vaccination. Every vaccine dose comprised 300 ug of mutant IDH1 20-mer peptide plus topical imiquimod. Their antigen targets remain unknown. Profiled with immunoSEQ multiplex PCR; TCRdb holds only in-frame clones, not every one. The sample includes roughly 120,000 clones, about four fifths of them seen just once. The material was PBMCs, obtained from a glioma patient whose treatment included an IDH1 peptide vaccine. These receptors were collected from a middle-aged man with glioma.

This clone came up a few times. The rearrangement joins TRBV27 to TRBJ1-2; D gene ambiguous. Per germline, CDR1 MNHEY and CDR2 SMNVEV (reference sequence). V lost 6 bases to trimming and J lost 5 bases, with 19 bases between them. This CDR3 region has 15 residues. The CDR3 loop reads CASSWTGGKLYGYTF. CDR3 bases: TGTGCCAGCAGCTGGACGGGCGGTAAACTGTATGGCTACACCTTC.

The chain has TRBV7-9 and TRBJ2-3, with 15 bases that match TRBD2. V shed 5 bases and J 8 bases; nucleotides not matched to a gene: 11. The length of the CDR3 is 17 residues. Germline assignment: CDR1 SEHNR and CDR2 FQNEAQ (reference sequence). The CDR3 DNA reads as TGTGCCAGCAGCCCGGGACTAGCGGGGGGAGTGAGTGGTACGCAGTATTTT. Amino acid sequence: CASSPGLAGGVSGTQYF.

V gene TRBV9 combines with J gene TRBJ2-1; unclear D gene. This CDR3 has 15 amino acids. Germline CDR1 SGDLS, CDR2 YYNGEE. V dropped 0 bases and J dropped 7 bases, with 14 bases sitting between them. CDR3 DNA: TGTGCCAGCAGCGTAGTAGGGTCCCCCTTTAATGAGCAGTTCTTC. Its translation: CASSVVGSPFNEQFF.

V usage is TRBV19 and J usage is TRBJ2-3, with unresolved D. The V gene lost 3 bases and the J gene lost 2 bases, with 12 bases spanning the gap. The germline V gene has CDR1 LNHDA and CDR2 SQIVND (reference sequence). There are 15 residues in the CDR3. The CDR3 DNA is TGTGCCAGTAGTATTTGGGGTCAGAACACAGATACGCAGTATTTT. This gives the protein CASSIWGQNTDTQYF.

The rearrangement joins TRBV7-9 to TRBJ2-4; TRBD1 is a possible D gene (5 bases). The germline V gene has CDR1 SEHNR and CDR2 FQNEAQ (reference sequence). This CDR3 contains 17 residues. V lost 1 base to trimming and J lost 1 base, with 14 bases between them. In DNA, the CDR3 is TGTGCCAGCAGCTTAGATTCTAGGGGTACCGCCAAAAACATTCAGTACTTC. Protein: CASSLDSRGTAKNIQYF.

This chain joins TRBV5-1 and TRBJ2-7, with 7 bases aligning to TRBD1. Per the germline V gene, CDR1 is SGHRS and CDR2 is YFSETQ. The CDR3 extends over 16 amino acids. The V and J ends lost 2 bases and 2 bases, in that order; junction bases with no gene match: 10. CDR3 nucleotide sequence: TGCGCCAGCAGCTTTGATACAGGGGCTCCTCCCTACGAGCAGTACTTC. Translated: CASSFDTGAPPYEQYF.

The J gene is TRBJ2-5, the V gene TRBV7-2; 7 positions agree with TRBD1. V gave up 5 bases and J gave up 5 bases; unmatched junction bases: 11. Germline loops: CDR1 SGHTA, CDR2 FQGNSA. The CDR3 is made up of 15 amino acids. CDR3 coding DNA: TGTGCCAGCAGCCCTGGGTACAGGGGTGGGGAGACCCAGTACTTC. Residues: CASSPGYRGGETQYF. Complete variable domain (other parts from reference TRBV7-2 and TRBJ2-5): GAGVSQSPSNKVTEKGKDVELRCDPISGHTALYWYRQSLGQGLEFLIYFQGNSAPDKSGLPSDRFSAERTGGSVSTLTIQRTQQEDSAVYLCASSPGYRGGETQYFGPGTRLLVL.